The following is a T cell receptor (beta chain) sequence with its context. Its target is unknown. Blood CD8+ and CD4+ T cells underwent high-throughput TCR beta sequencing. Through negative isolation, CD4+ and CD8+ T cells were obtained, while TEMRA cells were enriched using FACS. RNA totalling roughly 0.45 to 1 ug underwent reverse transcription with random hexamers. Across 54 Vbeta and 13 Jbeta, immunoSEQ multiplex PCR amplified TCR beta CDR3. TCRdb re-derived calls from the immunoSEQ multiplex PCR reads in MiXCR, one entry per CDR3 protein. The sample has approximately 120,000 distinct CDR3 sequences, about 94% seen once; the top ten hold 0.065% to 0.09%. This entry belongs to a study of CD8 T cells in Susac syndrome. J gave up 5 bases and V 4 bases, and 9 bases lay outside the gene matches. The CDR3 has 15 amino acids. General observations from the study: As acknowledged by the study, its TCR sequencing and HLA analysis included a relatively small number of individuals.

Specimen: CD4+ T cells from PBMCs. The sequence was obtained from a human donor in good health. The V gene is TRBV12-3 or TRBV12-4, the J gene TRBJ2-7; TRBD2 aligns across 9 bases. The chain's CDR3 is CASSSLAGGGDEQYF. The CDR3 DNA follows: TGTGCCAGCAGTTCCCTGGCGGGAGGGGGGGACGAGCAGTACTTC.